These 29 T cell receptor beta chains were all obtained from the same sample, sequenced in a study of OX40 agonist ivuxolimab in advanced cancers. This table comes from immunoSEQ multiplex PCR, and its TCRdb copy is limited to in-frame clones, with some not included. The sample lists roughly 80,000 clones, 80% to 90% occurring once. Sequencing was performed on CD4+ or CD8+ T cells sorted from blood, taken in a trial of the OX40 agonist ivuxolimab. These receptors all stem from an adult with an advanced solid tumor such as melanoma, head and neck, liver or kidney cancer.

The chain uses TRBV6-1 and TRBJ2-7; 9 bases match TRBD2. Germline CDR1 MNHNS, CDR2 SASEGT. V was clipped by 6 bases and J by 3 bases; unmatched bases: 6. This CDR3 comprises 14 residues. The CDR3 here is CASRIAGADYEQYF. The CDR3 region has the DNA TGTGCCAGCAGGATAGCGGGAGCGGACTACGAGCAGTACTTC.

The count of this clone is one. The V gene is TRBV5-1, the J gene TRBJ2-5, with D perhaps TRBD1 (6 bases). Germline CDR1 reads SGHRS; CDR2 reads YFSETQ. Deletions cut 2 bases from V and 0 bases from J, with 17 bases between. The CDR3 loop spans 17 amino acids. The CDR3 DNA is TGCGCCAGCAGCTTCAGTATGGGGGCAACTAACCAAGAGACCCAGTACTTC. Its protein product is CASSFSMGATNQETQYF.

This clone has a handful of counts. Distinct nucleotide sequences in the sample also encode this CDR3. The chain combines TRBV2 with TRBJ1-1; TRBD1 matches at 9 bases. Germline CDR1 and CDR2: SNHLY and FYNNEI. The CDR3 spans 15 residues. With V trimmed by 1 base and J by 5 bases, 5 bases remained unmatched. CDR3: CASSEVGTGRTEAFF. DNA of the CDR3: TGTGCCAGCAGTGAAGTAGGGACAGGGCGAACTGAAGCTTTCTTT.

This sequence joins TRBV28 and TRBJ1-5, with D possibly TRBD1 on 5 matching bases. V was trimmed by 6 bases and J by 4 bases, leaving 19 bases between them. The CDR3 has 16 amino acids. Germline loops: CDR1 MDHEN, CDR2 SYDVKM. Here the CDR3 reads CASSSGGGLGNQPQHF. For the CDR3, the DNA is TGTGCCAGCAGCTCCGGGGGAGGGTTAGGGAATCAGCCCCAGCATTTT. The full variable domain, rest sourced from reference TRBV28 and TRBJ1-5, is DVKVTQSSRYLVKRTGEKVFLECVQDMDHENMFWYRQDPGLGLRLIYFSYDVKMKEKGDIPEGYSVSREKKERFSLILESASTNQTSMYLCASSSGGGLGNQPQHFGDGTRLSIL.

This clone was recorded once. The V call is TRBV7-3, the J call TRBJ2-2; TRBD1 is a possible D gene (5 bases). CDR1 SGHTA and CDR2 FQGTGA come from the germline V gene. CDR3 length: 16 amino acids. V lost 0 bases and J 8 bases, leaving 16 bases between the germline ends. The CDR3 protein is CASSLTTGGGAGELFF. The CDR3 DNA is TGTGCCAGCAGCTTAACCACCGGCGGTGGGGCGGGGGAGCTGTTTTTT.

This clone was seen just once. The rearrangement links TRBV9 to TRBJ2-7, with D unclear. The CDR3 sequence is 13 residues long. V was trimmed by 0 bases and J by 3 bases, leaving 7 bases between them. Per the germline V gene, CDR1 is SGDLS and CDR2 is YYNGEE. The CDR3 DNA reads as TGTGCCAGCAGCGTAGGAAAAGACTACGAGCAGTACTTC. Translated: CASSVGKDYEQYF. The whole variable domain, filled in from reference TRBV9 and TRBJ2-7, reads DSGVTQTPKHLITATGQRVTLRCSPRSGDLSVYWYQQSLDQGLQFLIQYYNGEERAKGNILERFSAQQFPDLHSELNLSSLELGDSALYFCASSVGKDYEQYFGPGTRLTVT.

This sequence joins TRBV7-2 and TRBJ1-5, with 7 bases identical to TRBD1. The germline V gene has CDR1 SGHTA and CDR2 FQGNSA. There are 17 residues in the CDR3. After removal of 5 bases from V and 3 bases from J, the junction contained 13 bases not matched to a gene. The CDR3 spells CASSLRGGAEANQPQHF. The CDR3 DNA follows: TGTGCCAGCAGCCTCAGGGGGGGTGCTGAGGCCAATCAGCCCCAGCATTTT.

This rearrangement joins TRBV30 to TRBJ1-6; TRBD1 matches 7 bases. This CDR3 has 14 amino acids. Trimming removed 3 bases from V and 9 bases from J; junction bases left unmatched: 8. Germline V gives CDR1 GTSNPN, CDR2 SVGIG (reference sequence). The chain's CDR3 is CAWRSKGAISPLHF. The DNA for the CDR3 is TGTGCCTGGAGGAGTAAGGGGGCTATTTCACCCCTCCACTTT.

The rearrangement links TRBV11-2 to TRBJ1-1; a weak D match, TRBD1 (6 bases). CDR1 is SGHAT and CDR2 is FQNNGV in the germline V gene. The germline V and J ends were trimmed by 1 base and 1 base, with 7 bases remaining between them. The CDR3 covers 14 residues. CDR3 in DNA: TGTGCCAGCAGCTTAGTAGGGGGGAACACTGAAGCTTTCTTT. It specifies CASSLVGGNTEAFF.

This clone was recorded a few times. The chain employs TRBV5-6 and TRBJ2-5; a possible D gene is TRBD1 (6 bases). The CDR3 runs to 14 residues. V shed 2 bases and J shed 5 bases, with 13 bases lying between them. In germline, CDR1 is SGHDT, CDR2 YYEEEE. CDR3 DNA sequence: TGTGCCAGCAGCTTCACAGGGACGAAGGAGACCCAGTACTTC. Its translation is CASSFTGTKETQYF. Full variable domain (remainder filled in from reference TRBV5-6 and TRBJ2-5): DAGVTQSPTHLIKTRGQQVTLRCSPKSGHDTVSWYQQALGQGPQFIFQYYEEEERQRGNFPDRFSGHQFPNYSSELNVNALLLGDSALYLCASSFTGTKETQYFGPGTRLLVL.

The chain couples TRBV4-3 to TRBJ1-2; D is perhaps TRBD1 (6 bases). The CDR3 has 13 residues. CDR1 is LGHNA, CDR2 YSLEER, per germline. The ends were cut back, 2 bases at V and 8 bases at J, with 12 bases in the middle. The CDR3 region has the DNA TGCGCCAGCAGCCAAACAGGGTATGGCGGCTACACCTTC. Translated, it gives CASSQTGYGGYTF.

The gene calls are TRBV28 and TRBJ1-3; D unresolved. Trimming shortened V by 5 bases and J by 4 bases, and 12 bases separated the two germline ends. Per the germline V gene, CDR1 is MDHEN and CDR2 is SYDVKM. The CDR3 is 14 residues long. CDR3 sequence: CASSPTGLGNTIYF. The CDR3 DNA sequence: TGTGCCAGCAGTCCGACGGGTCTCGGAAACACCATATATTTT.

This sequence joins TRBV7-6 and TRBJ2-7, with D hard to call. This CDR3 comprises 12 residues. The germline V and J ends were trimmed by 2 bases and 5 bases, with 7 bases remaining between them. Germline CDR1 is SGHVS and CDR2 is FNYEAQ. CDR3 DNA: TGTGCCAGCAGCTTACAGAGCCACGAGCAGTACTTC. Its protein product is CASSLQSHEQYF.

The chain carries TRBV4-2 and TRBJ2-1; 7 bases map to TRBD1. Germline loops: CDR1 LGHNA, CDR2 YNFKEQ. There are 14 residues in the CDR3. J gave up 5 bases and V 2 bases, and 3 bases lay outside the gene matches. This CDR3 is CASSQPGTDNEQFF. The CDR3 DNA follows: TGTGCCAGCAGCCAACCTGGGACAGACAATGAGCAGTTCTTC.

This clone was observed a handful of times. The V gene is TRBV7-6, the J gene TRBJ2-5; unclear D gene. The CDR3 contains 14 residues. V gave up 1 base and J gave up 5 bases, with 11 bases separating them. The germline V gene encodes CDR1 SGHVS and CDR2 FNYEAQ. The CDR3 coding sequence is TGTGCCAGCAGCTTAGGGACCGGGCTGGAGACCCAGTACTTC. Translating gives CASSLGTGLETQYF.

The gene calls are TRBV5-6 and TRBJ2-3, with D perhaps TRBD1 (5 bases). The CDR3 spans 15 residues. Per the germline V gene, CDR1 is SGHDT and CDR2 is YYEEEE. Trimming cost V 4 bases and J 2 bases, with 14 bases left between them. DNA of the CDR3: TGTGCCAGCAGCACAATAGACAGAAACACAGATACGCAGTATTTT. Encoded protein: CASSTIDRNTDTQYF.

The chain is built from TRBV7-2 and TRBJ1-2; D perhaps matches TRBD1 (5 bases). CDR3 size: 14 residues. Germline assignment: CDR1 SGHTA and CDR2 FQGNSA. V dropped 4 bases and J dropped 7 bases, with 16 bases sitting between them. CDR3 sequence: CASSSNQGRGGYTF. CDR3 bases: TGTGCCAGCAGCTCGAATCAGGGACGTGGTGGCTACACCTTC.

The chain uses TRBV28 and TRBJ2-3, with TRBD2 as a possible D gene (6 bases). Trimming cost V 5 bases and J 4 bases, with 13 bases left between them. The CDR3 runs to 14 residues. Germline-derived CDR1 and CDR2 are MDHEN and SYDVKM. CDR3 sequence: CASSMTSPADTQYF. The CDR3 DNA sequence: TGTGCCAGCAGTATGACTAGTCCTGCAGATACGCAGTATTTT.

This chain connects TRBV5-1 to TRBJ2-3; the D gene could be TRBD1 or TRBD2 (5 bases each). CDR1 is SGHRS and CDR2 is YFSETQ in the germline V gene. V lost 0 bases and J lost 8, with 16 bases in between. The CDR3 is 15 residues long. The CDR3 is CASSLEGAVGGTQYF. CDR3 in DNA: TGCGCCAGCAGCTTGGAAGGAGCGGTTGGGGGTACGCAGTATTTT.

The chain combines TRBV28 with TRBJ1-5; D is ambiguous. V dropped 1 base and J dropped 7 bases, with 11 bases sitting between them. The CDR3 is 14 residues long. CDR1 and CDR2 (germline): MDHEN, SYDVKM. The CDR3 coding sequence is TGTGCCAGCAGTTTATCCCTACCCGGGCAGCCCCAGCATTTT. Protein sequence: CASSLSLPGQPQHF.

The chain uses TRBV10-3 and TRBJ2-1; 9 bases are a match to TRBD1. There are 17 residues in the CDR3. Per germline, CDR1 ENHRY and CDR2 SYGVKD. The V segment lost 3 bases and the J segment 10 bases; nucleotides outside the gene matches: 16. CDR3 protein: CAISDRLSDRGKFEQFF. DNA of the CDR3: TGTGCCATCAGTGACAGGTTATCGGACAGGGGAAAGTTCGAGCAGTTCTTC.

The chain combines TRBV27 with TRBJ2-7; 10 bases fit TRBD2. Germline assignment: CDR1 MNHEY and CDR2 SMNVEV (reference sequence). The CDR3 runs to 15 residues. The junction had 8 bases not matched to a gene; V was cut back by 3 bases and J by 6 bases. CDR3 sequence: CASSFGASGSTEQYF. CDR3 DNA sequence: TGTGCCAGCAGTTTCGGCGCTAGCGGGAGCACCGAGCAGTACTTC.

The V gene is TRBV4-1, the J gene TRBJ2-7; 8 nucleotides agree with TRBD2. CDR3 length: 19 residues. Germline CDR1 MGHRA, CDR2 YSYEKL. J was trimmed by 4 bases and V by 0 bases; bases with no gene match: 17. The DNA for the CDR3 is TGCGCCAGCAGCCAAGACACATACGGACTACAGCGGGGGCTTTACGAGCAGTACTTC. Its protein is CASSQDTYGLQRGLYEQYF.

The genes are TRBV6-5 and TRBJ1-3, with D tentatively TRBD1 (5 bases). The CDR3 is made up of 15 amino acids. Germline V gene lookup returns CDR1 MNHEY and CDR2 SVGAGI. The V gene lost 10 bases and the J gene lost 0 bases, with 16 bases spanning the gap. The CDR3 DNA is TGTGCCACCGCCCGGGGGTCGAGCTCTGGAAACACCATATATTTT. As protein: CATARGSSSGNTIYF.

The rearrangement links TRBV7-9 to TRBJ2-1; D possibly corresponds to TRBD2 (6 bases). The germline V and J ends were trimmed by 6 bases and 13 bases, with 22 bases remaining between them. In germline, CDR1 is SEHNR, CDR2 FQNEAQ (reference sequence). The length of the CDR3 is 14 residues. This CDR3 reads CASSFYQSGLGQFF. As DNA, the CDR3 is TGTGCCAGCAGTTTCTATCAAAGCGGGCTTGGCCAGTTCTTC.

The chain carries TRBV15 and TRBJ2-1; TRBD2 agrees at 10 bases. The length of the CDR3 is 15 residues. V lost 4 bases, J lost 9 bases, and 9 bases stayed unmatched. Germline values: CDR1 LNHNV, CDR2 YYDKDF (reference sequence). The CDR3 sequence is CATSTIAGGGGEQFF. As DNA, the CDR3 is TGTGCCACCAGCACCATAGCGGGGGGAGGGGGTGAGCAGTTCTTC. Combining the CDR3 with reference TRBV15 and TRBJ2-1 gives the whole variable domain DAMVIQNPRYQVTQFGKPVTLSCSQTLNHNVMYWYQQKSSQAPKLLFHYYDKDFNNEADTPDNFQSRRPNTSFCFLDIRSPGLGDTAMYLCATSTIAGGGGEQFFGPGTRLTVL.

V is TRBV28 and J is TRBJ1-5; perhaps TRBD1 as D (6 bases). CDR1 and CDR2 from the germline V gene are MDHEN and SYDVKM. The CDR3 extends over 14 amino acids. V was cut by 6 bases and J by 7 bases, with 16 bases left in between. The CDR3 nucleotides are TGTGCCAGCAGGGAAAACAGGGATGAACAGCCCCAGCATTTT. Translation gives CASRENRDEQPQHF.

The V call is TRBV5-8, the J call TRBJ2-7; perhaps TRBD1 as D (6 bases). Germline V gene data show CDR1 as SGHTS and CDR2 as YDEGEE. Deletions cut 8 bases from V and 2 bases from J, with 20 bases between. The CDR3 has 15 amino acids. CDR3 in amino acids: CASFHWGLGTYEQYF. For the CDR3, the DNA is TGTGCCAGTTTCCACTGGGGGCTAGGCACCTACGAGCAGTACTTC.

Only a few counts were recorded for this clone. This rearrangement joins TRBV7-3 to TRBJ2-3, with D uncertain. Per the germline V gene, CDR1 is SGHTA and CDR2 is FQGTGA. CDR3 length: 14 amino acids. V shed 4 bases and J shed 4 bases, with 12 bases lying between them. In DNA, the CDR3 is TGTGCCAGCAGCTCGTATCAGGACGCAGATACGCAGTATTTT. Protein product: CASSSYQDADTQYF.